The T cell receptor beta chain described here comes from a study of identical twins. The CDR3 is 14 amino acids. The ends lost 1 base at V and 7 bases at J; junction bases unmatched: 6. Germline V gene data show CDR1 as SGHTA and CDR2 as FQGNSA. TCRdb fed the 5' RACE reads into MiXCR, producing one record per CDR3 protein. The sample yields hundreds of thousands of distinct CDR3 sequences, over 8.5% seen once. These data were likewise used in another study, on yellow fever vaccine responses in identical twins.

The source is a woman between 18 and 29 years old in good health. Material: PBMCs. The chain uses TRBV7-2 and TRBJ2-5; 7 nucleotides align to TRBD1. CDR3 DNA sequence: TGTGCCAGCAGCTTAGAGTGGGGACAGACGACCCAGTACTTC. Its translation: CASSLEWGQTTQYF.